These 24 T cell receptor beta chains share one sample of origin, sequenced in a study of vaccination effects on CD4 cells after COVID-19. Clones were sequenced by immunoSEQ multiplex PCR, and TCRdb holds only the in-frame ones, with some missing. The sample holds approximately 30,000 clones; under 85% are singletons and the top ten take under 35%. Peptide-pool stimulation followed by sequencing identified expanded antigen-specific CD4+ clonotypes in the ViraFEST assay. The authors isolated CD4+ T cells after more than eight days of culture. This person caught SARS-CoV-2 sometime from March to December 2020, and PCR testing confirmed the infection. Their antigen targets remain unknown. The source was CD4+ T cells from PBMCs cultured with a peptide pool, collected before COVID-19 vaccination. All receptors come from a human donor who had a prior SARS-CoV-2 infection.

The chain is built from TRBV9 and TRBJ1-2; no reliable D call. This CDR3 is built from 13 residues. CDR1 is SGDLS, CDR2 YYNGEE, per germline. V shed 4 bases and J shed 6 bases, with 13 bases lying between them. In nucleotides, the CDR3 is TGTGCCAGCAGCCAAGATGGGCACCATGGCTACACCTTC. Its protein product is CASSQDGHHGYTF. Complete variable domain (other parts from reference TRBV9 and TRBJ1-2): DSGVTQTPKHLITATGQRVTLRCSPRSGDLSVYWYQQSLDQGLQFLIQYYNGEERAKGNILERFSAQQFPDLHSELNLSSLELGDSALYFCASSQDGHHGYTFGSGTRLTVV.

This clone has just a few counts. The CDR3 bases are TGTGCCAGCTCACCATTTACAGGGGACTCTAACTATGGCTACACCTTC. Residues: CASSPFTGDSNYGYTF. This chain connects TRBV18 to TRBJ1-2; TRBD1 matches 7 bases. V dropped 2 bases and J dropped 0; count of bases not matched to a gene: 6. The CDR3 consists of 16 residues. Germline V gene lookup returns CDR1 KGHSH and CDR2 LQKENI.

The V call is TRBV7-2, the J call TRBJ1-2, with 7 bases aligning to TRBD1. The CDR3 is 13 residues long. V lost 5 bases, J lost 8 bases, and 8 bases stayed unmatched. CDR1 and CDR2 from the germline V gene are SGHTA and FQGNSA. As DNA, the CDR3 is TGTGCCAGCAGCCCTGACAGGGTAAACGGCTACACCTTC. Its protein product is CASSPDRVNGYTF. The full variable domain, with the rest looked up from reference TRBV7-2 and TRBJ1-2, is GAGVSQSPSNKVTEKGKDVELRCDPISGHTALYWYRQSLGQGLEFLIYFQGNSAPDKSGLPSDRFSAERTGGSVSTLTIQRTQQEDSAVYLCASSPDRVNGYTFGSGTRLTVV.

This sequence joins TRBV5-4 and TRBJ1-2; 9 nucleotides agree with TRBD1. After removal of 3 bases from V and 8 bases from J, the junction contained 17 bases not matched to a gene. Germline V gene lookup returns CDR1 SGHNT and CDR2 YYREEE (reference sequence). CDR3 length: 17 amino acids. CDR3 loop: CASSYLGTGRWGRGYTF. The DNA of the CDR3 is TGTGCCAGCAGCTACCTAGGGACAGGGCGGTGGGGTCGGGGCTACACCTTC.

CDR3 sequence reads: CASSVDEGYTEAFF. The CDR3 region has the DNA TGTGCCAGCAGCGTAGATGAAGGGTACACTGAAGCTTTCTTT. The chain links TRBV9 to TRBJ1-1, with unresolved D. V dropped 0 bases and J dropped 3 bases, with 9 bases sitting between them. The CDR3 length is 14 residues. Looked up from germline, CDR1 is SGDLS and CDR2 is YYNGEE.

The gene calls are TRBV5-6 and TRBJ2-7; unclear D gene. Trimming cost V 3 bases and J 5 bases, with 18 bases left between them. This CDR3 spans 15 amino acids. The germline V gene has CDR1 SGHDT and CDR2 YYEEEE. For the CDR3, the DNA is TGTGCCAGCAGCTCCCCCGGCCTCTCCCAGGACGAGCAGTACTTC. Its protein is CASSSPGLSQDEQYF.

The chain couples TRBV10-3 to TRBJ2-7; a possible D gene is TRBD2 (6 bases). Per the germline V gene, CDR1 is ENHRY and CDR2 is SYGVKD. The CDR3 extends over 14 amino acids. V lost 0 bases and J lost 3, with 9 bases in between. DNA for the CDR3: TGTGCCATCAGTGAGTCCGGGGGTCGCTACGAGCAGTACTTC. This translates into CAISESGGRYEQYF.

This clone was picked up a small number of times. The CDR3 protein is CASSAQGWNSNQPQHF. Here the CDR3 DNA reads TGTGCCAGCAGCGCGCAGGGTTGGAATAGCAATCAGCCCCAGCATTTT. The gene calls are TRBV3-1 (or the pseudogene TRBV3-2) and TRBJ1-5, with D possibly matching TRBD1 (5 bases). CDR3 size: 16 residues. Trimming took off 5 bases at V and 0 bases at J, with 14 bases between the two ends. Germline lookup yields CDR1 LGHDT and CDR2 YNNKEL (reference sequence).

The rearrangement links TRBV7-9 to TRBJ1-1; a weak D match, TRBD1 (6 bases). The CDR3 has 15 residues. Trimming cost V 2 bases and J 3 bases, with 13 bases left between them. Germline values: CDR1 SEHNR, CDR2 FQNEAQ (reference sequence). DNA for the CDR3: TGTGCCAGCAGCTTATCTCAGGGGCATGACACTGAAGCTTTCTTT. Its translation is CASSLSQGHDTEAFF.

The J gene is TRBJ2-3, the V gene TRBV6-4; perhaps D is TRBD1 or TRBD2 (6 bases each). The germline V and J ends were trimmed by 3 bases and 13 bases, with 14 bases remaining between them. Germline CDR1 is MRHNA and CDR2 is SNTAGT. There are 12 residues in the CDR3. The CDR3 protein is CASSEGGRFKYF. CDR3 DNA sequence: TGTGCCAGCAGTGAAGGGGGGAGGTTTAAGTATTTT.

The DNA for the CDR3 is TGTGCCAGTAACGAAAGGGCAGGCTATGGCTACACCTTC. As protein: CASNERAGYGYTF. The chain employs TRBV19 and TRBJ1-2; D remains unclear. This CDR3 region has 13 residues. Germline V lookup: CDR1 LNHDA, CDR2 SQIVND (reference sequence). Trimming took off 7 bases at V and 4 bases at J, with 13 bases between the two ends.

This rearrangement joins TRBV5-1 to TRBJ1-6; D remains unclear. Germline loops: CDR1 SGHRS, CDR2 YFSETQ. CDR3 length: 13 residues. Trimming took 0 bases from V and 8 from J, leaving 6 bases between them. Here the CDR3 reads CASSLGVDSPLHF. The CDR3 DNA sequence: TGCGCCAGCAGCTTGGGGGTAGATTCACCCCTCCACTTT.

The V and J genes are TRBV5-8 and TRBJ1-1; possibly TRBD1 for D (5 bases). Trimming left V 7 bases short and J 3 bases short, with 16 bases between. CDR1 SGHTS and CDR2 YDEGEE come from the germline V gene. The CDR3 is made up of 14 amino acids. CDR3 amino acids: CASFPRVIYTEAFF. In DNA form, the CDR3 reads TGTGCCAGCTTTCCCAGGGTCATTTACACTGAAGCTTTCTTT.

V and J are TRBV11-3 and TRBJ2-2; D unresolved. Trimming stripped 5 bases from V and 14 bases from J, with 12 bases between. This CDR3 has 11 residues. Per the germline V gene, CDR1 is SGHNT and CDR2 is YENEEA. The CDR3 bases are TGTGCCAGCAGCCTACGAAGGAGCCTGTTTTTT. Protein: CASSLRRSLFF. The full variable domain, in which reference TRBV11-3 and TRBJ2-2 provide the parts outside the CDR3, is EAGVVQSPRYKIIEKKQPVAFWCNPISGHNTLYWYLQNLGQGPELLIRYENEEAVDDSQLPKDRFSAERLKGVDSTLKIQPAELGDSAVYLCASSLRRSLFFGEGSRLTVL.

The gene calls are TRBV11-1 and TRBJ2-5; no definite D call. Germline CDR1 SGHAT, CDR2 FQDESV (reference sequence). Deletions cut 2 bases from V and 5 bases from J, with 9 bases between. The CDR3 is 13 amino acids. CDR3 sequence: CASSLFSGETQYF. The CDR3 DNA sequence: TGTGCCAGCAGCTTATTTTCTGGGGAGACCCAGTACTTC.

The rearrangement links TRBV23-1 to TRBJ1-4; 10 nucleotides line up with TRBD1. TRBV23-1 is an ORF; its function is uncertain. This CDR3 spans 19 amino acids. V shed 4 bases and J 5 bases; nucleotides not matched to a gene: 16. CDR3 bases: TGCGCCAGCAGTCGTTCCACCGGGACAGGGGATGAACGGAATGAAAAACTGTTTTTT. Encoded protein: CASSRSTGTGDERNEKLFF.

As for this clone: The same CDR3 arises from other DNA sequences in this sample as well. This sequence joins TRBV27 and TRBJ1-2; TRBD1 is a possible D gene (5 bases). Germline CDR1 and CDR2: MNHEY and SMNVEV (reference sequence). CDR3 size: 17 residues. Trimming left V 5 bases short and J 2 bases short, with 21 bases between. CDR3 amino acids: CASSRGGDPNRNYGYTF. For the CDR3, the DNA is TGTGCCAGCAGTCGGGGAGGAGACCCGAACAGGAACTATGGCTACACCTTC.

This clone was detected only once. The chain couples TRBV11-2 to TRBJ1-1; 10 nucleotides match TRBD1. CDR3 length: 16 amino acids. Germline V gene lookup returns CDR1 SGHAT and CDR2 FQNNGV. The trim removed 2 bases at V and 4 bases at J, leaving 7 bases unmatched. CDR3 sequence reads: CASSLRQGARGTEAFF. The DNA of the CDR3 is TGTGCCAGCAGCTTAAGACAGGGGGCCCGGGGCACTGAAGCTTTCTTT. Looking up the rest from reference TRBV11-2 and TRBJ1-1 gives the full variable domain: EAGVAQSPRYKIIEKRQSVAFWCNPISGHATLYWYQQILGQGPKLLIQFQNNGVVDDSQLPKDRFSAERLKGVDSTLKIQPAKLEDSAVYLCASSLRQGARGTEAFFGQGTRLTVV.

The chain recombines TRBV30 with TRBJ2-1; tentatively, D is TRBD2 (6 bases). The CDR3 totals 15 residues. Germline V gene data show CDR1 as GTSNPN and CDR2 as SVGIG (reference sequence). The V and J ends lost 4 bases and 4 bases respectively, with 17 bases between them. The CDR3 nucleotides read TGTGCCTGGAATTACGGGAGCCCCGTTTACAATGAGCAGTTCTTC. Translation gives CAWNYGSPVYNEQFF.

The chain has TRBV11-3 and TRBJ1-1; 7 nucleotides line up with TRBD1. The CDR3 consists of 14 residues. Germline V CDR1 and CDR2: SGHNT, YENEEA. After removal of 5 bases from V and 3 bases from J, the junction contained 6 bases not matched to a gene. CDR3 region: CASSPQGDHTEAFF. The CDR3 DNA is TGTGCCAGCAGCCCGCAGGGGGATCACACTGAAGCTTTCTTT.

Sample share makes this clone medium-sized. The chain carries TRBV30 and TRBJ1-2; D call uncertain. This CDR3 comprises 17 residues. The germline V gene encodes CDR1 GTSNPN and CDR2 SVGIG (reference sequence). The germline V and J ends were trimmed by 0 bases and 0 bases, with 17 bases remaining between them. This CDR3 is CAWSVGPFRAANYGYTF. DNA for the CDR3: TGTGCCTGGAGTGTGGGTCCTTTTAGGGCGGCTAACTATGGCTACACCTTC.

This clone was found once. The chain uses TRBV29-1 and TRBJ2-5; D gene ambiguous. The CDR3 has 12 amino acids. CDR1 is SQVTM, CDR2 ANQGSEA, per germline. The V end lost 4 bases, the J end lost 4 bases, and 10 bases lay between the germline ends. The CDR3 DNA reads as TGCAGCGTTGCGAACGGCGTAGAGACCCAGTACTTC. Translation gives CSVANGVETQYF.

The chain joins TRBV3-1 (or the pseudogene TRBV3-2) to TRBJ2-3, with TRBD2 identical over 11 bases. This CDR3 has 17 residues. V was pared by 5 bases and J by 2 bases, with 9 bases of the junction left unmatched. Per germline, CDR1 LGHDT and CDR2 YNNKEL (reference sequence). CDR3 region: CASSWTLAGEPTDTQYF. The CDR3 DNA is TGTGCCAGCAGCTGGACACTAGCGGGGGAGCCCACAGATACGCAGTATTTT.

For the CDR3, the DNA is TGCGCCAGCACCGCCCTGACGCCGACAGACACCGGGGAGCTGTTTTTT. It codes for CASTALTPTDTGELFF. The chain employs TRBV5-1 and TRBJ2-2; a possible D gene is TRBD1 (5 bases). Germline CDR1 and CDR2: SGHRS and YFSETQ. This CDR3 region has 16 residues. V was shortened by 6 bases and J by 3 bases, with 18 bases between the two germline ends.